One T cell receptor beta chain is described in this entry. Its target antigen remains unknown. No per-base quality is available; no much larger clone lies one base away. The entry originates in a study of Ad26.COV2.S vaccination and SARS-CoV-2 variants (TCRdb year 2021). Looking at the study overall: TCRbeta repertoire sequencing was used to assess the specificity and breadth of SARS-CoV-2-reactive T cell receptors after Ad26.COV2.S vaccination. A total of about 30 samples were included in the TCR-sequenced set, comprising around 19 Ad26.COV2.S vaccine recipients, 5 placebo recipients and 8 SARS-CoV-2 convalescent individuals.

General study outcomes and caveats: Vaccine and placebo recipients had comparable non-spike TCR breadth, which fits with the vaccine containing only spike. Ad26.COV2.S recipients had higher spike-specific TCR breadth than placebo recipients (P = 0.0014). According to the authors, total T cell responses may have been underestimated by the TCR breadth and depth analyses. After vaccination, spike-specific CD8+ and CD4+ T cell responses were reported to show substantial breadth.

TCRbeta CDR3 regions were sequenced with the immunoSEQ Assay. After extraction, genomic DNA underwent amplification by bias-controlled multiplex PCR, followed by high-throughput sequencing. The original methods were these. To quantify the absolute abundance of each unique TCRbeta CDR3 region, sequences were collapsed and filtered. T cell fraction was estimated by normalizing TCRbeta template counts to usable DNA, which was measured by amplifying reference genes present in all nucleated cells. Repertoire TCRs were annotated as SARS-CoV-2-specific by exact matching of V gene, CDR3 amino acid sequence and J gene to a known reactive TCR set. The reference SARS-CoV-2 TCR set was obtained from MIRA and was filtered for enrichment in COVID-19-positive ImmuneCODE repertoires, whereby public or cross-reactive TCRs were removed. Using the MIRA antigens, annotated TCRs were further analysed by specific ORF or by position within an ORF. Breadth was defined as the number of annotated unique rearrangements divided by the total number of unique productive rearrangements, and depth was defined as the summed frequency of the annotated unique rearrangements. Two-sided Wilcoxon rank-sum tests were applied when comparing TCR breadth between groups. In TCRdb, the immuneACCESS table is reduced to in-frame sequences with V and J assigned. These tables do not hold every clone; where another copy was compared, an unresolved V gene accounts for under half, and the others remain unexplained. V, J and clone size reflect that table, while D and trimming were determined from the DNA. The sample table records some 190,000 clones; roughly 85% of these occur just once. Jointly, the top ten make up 5.9% of the sample.

From its cysteine to its phenylalanine, the CDR3 spans 14 amino acids. Only the CDR3 part of the read is kept: 42 bases, read in frame from the first base. The V end loses 0 bases and the J end loses 6 bases, and a stretch of 10 bases separates them. From a lookup of the germline V gene, CDR1 and CDR2 are MGHRA and YSYEKL. Sample time point, as interpreted from the label and publication: individuals recovered from natural SARS-CoV-2 infection. The receptor's source is a human donor who had recovered from COVID-19. The sequences come from peripheral blood, collected after recovery from COVID-19. The chain is assembled from TRBV4-1 and TRBJ2-3; the D gene identity is not certain. CDR3 loop: CASSQEFGVDTQYF. The nucleotide sequence is given as TGCGCCAGCAGCCAAGAATTTGGTGTGGATACGCAGTATTTT.